A selection of T cell receptor beta chains follows, all from one sample in a study of cytomegalovirus exposure and HLA in healthy donors. The method was immunoSEQ multiplex PCR; TCRdb's version includes in-frame clones alone and lacks a portion of them. The top ten hold just under 3% of the sample, which has over 120,000 clones, around 82% seen once. Specimen: PBMCs. These receptor sequences come from a female donor in good health and CMV-seronegative. The CDR3 runs from the conserved cysteine through the conserved F or W. The order of the fields is clone size, J gene, V gene, D gene, CDR3 protein, CDR3 DNA. D genes are given only for firm matches. The listing skips clone size in some rows; elsewhere it reads once, few, many or a size class.

-	TRBJ2-1	TRBV12-5	-	CASGTYGEQFF	TGTGCTAGTGGCACCTATGGTGAGCAGTTCTTC
-	TRBJ2-3	TRBV4-3	-	CASSQGETSTDTQYF	TGCGCCAGCAGCCAAGGAGAAACTAGCACAGATACGCAGTATTTT
-	TRBJ2-7	TRBV11-2	-	CASSLEVPPTYEQYF	TGTGCCAGCAGCTTAGAAGTGCCCCCTACCTACGAGCAGTACTTC
-	TRBJ2-7	TRBV5-8	TRBD1	CASSLGGGADYEQYF	TGTGCCAGCAGCTTGGGAGGGGGCGCCGACTACGAGCAGTACTTC
-	TRBJ2-3	TRBV6-8	TRBD1	CASSSGTGSKDTQYF	TGTGCCAGCAGTTCCGGGACAGGGTCCAAGGATACGCAGTATTTT
-	TRBJ2-1	TRBV29-1	-	CSAAAIRAYNEQFF	TGCAGCGCCGCGGCTATACGGGCCTACAATGAGCAGTTCTTC
-	TRBJ2-2	TRBV5-6	-	CASSLQGSANTGELFF	TGTGCCAGCAGCTTGCAGGGCTCCGCGAACACCGGGGAGCTGTTTTTT
few	TRBJ2-4	TRBV5-1	-	CASSSHSGQPGLPKNIQYF	TGCGCCAGCAGCTCTCACTCCGGACAGCCTGGGCTCCCCAAAAACATTCAGTACTTC
-	TRBJ1-2	TRBV4-3	TRBD1	CASSQDRGLIYGYTF	TGCGCCAGCAGCCAAGACAGGGGGCTAATCTATGGCTACACCTTC
-	TRBJ1-2	TRBV5-6	-	CASSHGRDCGYTF	TGTGCCAGCAGCCATGGGAGGGATTGCGGCTACACCTTC